These 32 T cell receptor beta chains came from one sample sequenced in a study of cytomegalovirus exposure and HLA in healthy donors. The PCR was carried out with 60 Vbeta primers and 13 Jbeta primers. Measured with immunoSEQ multiplex PCR; TCRdb has only the in-frame clones, and not every one. The clone table shows about 99,000 clones, with the ten largest holding 3% to 3.5%. Sequenced: PBMCs. These receptors came from a man aged 35-49 years in good health and CMV-seronegative.

The chain joins TRBV30 to TRBJ1-6; D call uncertain. The ends were cut back, 1 base at V and 9 bases at J, with 7 bases in the middle. The CDR3 is 12 residues long. Germline V CDR1 and CDR2: GTSNPN, SVGIG (reference sequence). CDR3 sequence (DNA): TGTGCCTGGAGTGCCCCGGGTTCACCCCTCCACTTT. This codes for CAWSAPGSPLHF.

V and J are TRBV6-5 and TRBJ2-7; weak D call: TRBD1 (6 bases). Germline V gene lookup returns CDR1 MNHEY and CDR2 SVGAGI. V was shortened by 6 bases and J by 1 base, with 16 bases between the two germline ends. This CDR3 comprises 15 residues. The CDR3 DNA is TGTGCCAGCAGCTCTTGGGGGCTTCTTTCCTACGAGCAGTACTTC. Its protein product is CASSSWGLLSYEQYF.

The J gene is TRBJ2-3, the V gene TRBV27; D perhaps matches TRBD2 (6 bases). The CDR3 has 13 amino acids. Trimming took off 5 bases at V and 6 bases at J, with 12 bases between the two ends. Germline V gene data show CDR1 as MNHEY and CDR2 as SMNVEV (reference sequence). The CDR3 DNA is TGTGCCAGCAGTACTCACGGGAGTGATACGCAGTATTTT. Translation gives CASSTHGSDTQYF.

This chain's CDR3 is CASSRSGREEQYF. CDR3 in DNA: TGTGCCAGCAGTCGGAGCGGGAGGGAAGAGCAGTACTTC. This chain uses TRBV6-5 with TRBJ2-7; 10 bases agree with TRBD2. Germline V CDR1 and CDR2: MNHEY, SVGAGI. The CDR3 loop spans 13 amino acids. Losses at the gene ends were 5 bases for V and 7 bases for J; bases not matched to a gene: 5.

CDR3 region: CASSYSVTSGSYEQYF. DNA for the CDR3: TGTGCCAGCAGTTACTCGGTAACTAGCGGTTCCTACGAGCAGTACTTC. The chain joins TRBV6-5 to TRBJ2-7; 8 positions match TRBD2. This CDR3 contains 16 residues. Germline V gene sequence: CDR1 MNHEY, CDR2 SVGAGI. V dropped 0 bases and J dropped 1; count of bases not matched to a gene: 5.

The gene calls are TRBV6-6 and TRBJ2-7, with 9 bases aligning to TRBD1. CDR3 length equals 16 residues. The ends lost 7 bases at V and 0 bases at J; junction bases unmatched: 10. Germline V CDR1 and CDR2: MNHNY, SVGAGI (reference sequence). The CDR3 reads CASTKAGTGSSYEQYF. DNA of the CDR3: TGTGCCAGCACTAAAGCCGGGACAGGGAGCTCCTACGAGCAGTACTTC.

The chain is built from TRBV27 and TRBJ1-2; the D is unclear. Germline CDR1 and CDR2: MNHEY and SMNVEV (reference sequence). This CDR3 has 14 amino acids. Trimming pared 5 bases from V and 8 bases from J, leaving 18 bases between. The DNA for the CDR3 is TGTGCCAGCAGTGACGGACTGAAAAGGAGGGGCTACACCTTC. Protein sequence: CASSDGLKRRGYTF.

The chain carries TRBV4-3 and TRBJ1-6, with 7 positions matching TRBD1. Trimming took 0 bases from V and 3 from J; bases not matched to a gene: 11. The CDR3 has 19 amino acids. The germline gives CDR1 LGHNA, CDR2 YSLEER. The CDR3 protein is CASSQEGAGAGGYNSPLHF. Here the CDR3 DNA reads TGCGCCAGCAGCCAAGAAGGGGCCGGAGCAGGGGGCTATAATTCACCCCTCCACTTT.

For this clone: The sample holds other DNA sequences that translate to the same CDR3. The chain employs TRBV6-5 and TRBJ2-7; D is unresolved. V was cut by 2 bases and J by 7 bases, with 12 bases left in between. The CDR3 runs 13 residues. CDR1 is MNHEY and CDR2 is SVGAGI in the germline V gene. The CDR3 bases are TGTGCCAGCAGTTACCCAAACGCACAGGAGCAGTACTTC. Translation gives CASSYPNAQEQYF.

The chain links TRBV7-6 to TRBJ2-7; the D is unclear. Germline CDR1 SGHVS, CDR2 FNYEAQ. The CDR3 covers 14 residues. The germline V and J ends were trimmed by 4 bases and 1 base, with 11 bases remaining between them. The CDR3, as DNA: TGTGCCAGCAGCTCTCTAGGTCCTTCCTACGAGCAGTACTTC. Translation gives CASSSLGPSYEQYF. The entire variable domain, with the rest obtained from reference TRBV7-6 and TRBJ2-7, is as follows: GAGVSQSPRYKVTKRGQDVALRCDPISGHVSLYWYRQALGQGPEFLTYFNYEAQQDKSGLPNDRFSAERPEGSISTLTIQRTEQRDSAMYRCASSSLGPSYEQYFGPGTRLTVT.

The V and J genes are TRBV5-1 and TRBJ2-7; D perhaps matches TRBD2 (6 bases). The CDR3 totals 16 residues. Trimming cost V 4 bases and J 6 bases, with 23 bases left between them. Germline loops: CDR1 SGHRS, CDR2 YFSETQ. The CDR3 bases are TGCGCCAGCAGCGAACTTAGTACGACTAGTTCTTTCGAGCAGTACTTC. This encodes CASSELSTTSSFEQYF.

V gene TRBV14 combines with J gene TRBJ1-1, with D maybe TRBD1 (5 bases). The CDR3 spans 16 residues. Germline CDR1 is SGHDN and CDR2 is FVKESK. V was trimmed by 0 bases and J by 4 bases, leaving 15 bases between them. For the CDR3, the DNA is TGTGCCAGCAGCCAAGACGGGATGGGGGGGATCACTGAAGCTTTCTTT. Protein: CASSQDGMGGITEAFF.

The chain is built from TRBV2 and TRBJ2-3, with 12 positions matching TRBD1. The trim removed 5 bases at V and 7 bases at J, leaving 4 bases unmatched. The CDR3 is 14 amino acids. The V gene's germline CDR1 is SNHLY and CDR2 FYNNEI. The CDR3 loop is CASSRDRGQNTQYF. The CDR3 DNA reads TGTGCCAGCAGTAGGGACAGGGGGCAAAATACGCAGTATTTT. Using reference TRBV2 and TRBJ2-3 for the parts outside the CDR3, the full variable domain is EPEVTQTPSHQVTQMGQEVILRCVPISNHLYFYWYRQILGQKVEFLVSFYNNEISEKSEIFDDQFSVERPDGSNFTLKIRSTKLEDSAMYFCASSRDRGQNTQYFGPGTRLTVL.

The chain employs TRBV30 and TRBJ2-5; D possibly corresponds to TRBD2 (5 bases). The DNA matches TRBJ2-7 better at its end, which makes the J call doubtful. Germline V gene data show CDR1 as GTSNPN and CDR2 as SVGIG (reference sequence). The CDR3 sequence is 12 residues long. The CDR3 DNA reads as TGTGCCTGGAGTGTACTAGGGAACGAGCAGTACTTC. Its protein is CAWSVLGNEQYF.

This chain connects TRBV11-2 to TRBJ1-1; weak D call: TRBD1 (5 bases). Trimming pared 6 bases from V and 3 bases from J, leaving 23 bases between. Germline V CDR1 and CDR2: SGHAT, FQNNGV. The CDR3 is 17 residues long. DNA for the CDR3: TGTGCCAGCAGACCGTCCGGGGGGTGGGGAGAGGACACTGAAGCTTTCTTT. This sequence encodes CASRPSGGWGEDTEAFF.

The CDR3 sequence: CASSRGRGSSYEQYF. DNA of the CDR3: TGTGCCAGCAGCCGGGGGAGGGGAAGCTCCTACGAGCAGTACTTC. The chain joins TRBV14 to TRBJ2-7; 7 bases are a match to TRBD2. This CDR3 spans 15 amino acids. The J segment lost 0 bases and the V segment lost 4 bases, leaving 6 bases of the junction unmatched. The germline gives CDR1 SGHDN, CDR2 FVKESK. Full variable domain (missing parts from reference TRBV14 and TRBJ2-7): EAGVTQFPSHSVIEKGQTVTLRCDPISGHDNLYWYRRVMGKEIKFLLHFVKESKQDESGMPNNRFLAERTGGTYSTLKVQPAELEDSGVYFCASSRGRGSSYEQYFGPGTRLTVT.

J is TRBJ2-7 and V is TRBV7-9; 7 nucleotides match TRBD1. Per the germline V gene, CDR1 is SEHNR and CDR2 is FQNEAQ (reference sequence). There are 15 residues in the CDR3. The junction had 6 bases not matched to a gene; V was cut back by 1 base and J by 3 bases. The CDR3 DNA is TGTGCCAGCAGCTTAGGGGACAGTTCCTTCTACGAGCAGTACTTC. This gives the protein CASSLGDSSFYEQYF.

The chain recombines TRBV4-3 with TRBJ2-1, with TRBD2 identical over 12 bases. From germline, CDR1 is LGHNA and CDR2 YSLEER. After removal of 0 bases from V and 6 bases from J, the junction contained 3 bases not matched to a gene. CDR3 length equals 16 residues. The CDR3 nucleotides read TGCGCCAGCAGCCAAGATCTAGCGGGAGGGGCCAATGAGCAGTTCTTC. This codes for CASSQDLAGGANEQFF.

This chain joins TRBV7-9 and TRBJ1-1, with D tentatively TRBD1 (5 bases). The CDR3 has 14 residues. Trimming cost V 5 bases and J 1 base, with 11 bases left between them. Looked up from germline, CDR1 is SEHNR and CDR2 is FQNEAQ (reference sequence). The DNA for the CDR3 is TGTGCCAGCAGCGAAGACAGAAAGAACACTGAAGCTTTCTTT. Translated: CASSEDRKNTEAFF.

V and J are TRBV5-1 and TRBJ1-1; D is undetermined. Between the trimmed V and J ends, which lost 0 bases and 8 bases, there was a span of 11 bases. Germline lookup yields CDR1 SGHRS and CDR2 YFSETQ. The CDR3 loop spans 13 amino acids. The CDR3 DNA reads TGCGCCAGCAGCTTGGCCGGTGCAAAAGAAGCTTTCTTT. Its protein is CASSLAGAKEAFF.

The V gene is TRBV19, the J gene TRBJ1-5; 8 bases agree with TRBD1. The V gene end was trimmed by 5 bases and the J gene end by 10 bases; junction bases not matched to a gene: 13. CDR1 is LNHDA and CDR2 is SQIVND in the germline V gene (reference sequence). This CDR3 is 15 amino acids long. The CDR3 sequence: CASSYSRGQGIPQHF. The CDR3 DNA reads as TGTGCCAGTAGTTATTCGCGAGGACAGGGAATCCCCCAGCATTTT.

The V gene is TRBV11-3, the J gene TRBJ2-1; 7 bases map to TRBD2. Germline CDR1 is SGHNT and CDR2 is YENEEA. The J segment lost 6 bases and the V segment lost 5 bases, leaving 16 bases of the junction unmatched. The CDR3 has 17 amino acids. The CDR3 DNA reads as TGTGCCAGCAGCATGATGATAGCGGGCGGCCGATCCAATGAGCAGTTCTTC. This codes for CASSMMIAGGRSNEQFF.

CDR3 in DNA: TGTGCCAGCAGTTTAGCGGGATCGGGCACAGATACGCAGTATTTT. Protein product: CASSLAGSGTDTQYF. The chain combines TRBV28 with TRBJ2-3; weak D call: TRBD2 (6 bases). V was trimmed by 2 bases and J by 1 base, leaving 10 bases between them. This CDR3 is built from 15 residues. Germline V gene sequence: CDR1 MDHEN, CDR2 SYDVKM.

The chain is built from TRBV19 and TRBJ2-1; a possible D gene is TRBD2 (6 bases). Per the germline V gene, CDR1 is LNHDA and CDR2 is SQIVND (reference sequence). This CDR3 spans 14 amino acids. The V end was cut by 5 bases, the J end by 1 base, with 9 bases between. CDR3 nucleotide sequence: TGTGCCAGTAGTGCCGGGACTTCCTACAATGAGCAGTTCTTC. As protein: CASSAGTSYNEQFF.

The chain is built from TRBV5-1 and TRBJ2-2, with D unresolved. The germline V gene encodes CDR1 SGHRS and CDR2 YFSETQ. Trimming left V 6 bases short and J 0 bases short, with 15 bases between. The CDR3 length is 16 residues. The chain's CDR3 is CASKETLGANTGELFF. CDR3 bases: TGCGCCAGCAAGGAAACCCTAGGCGCGAACACCGGGGAGCTGTTTTTT.

The chain couples TRBV14 to TRBJ2-7; D might be TRBD2 (5 bases). Trimming shortened V by 3 bases and J by 3 bases, and 9 bases separated the two germline ends. The CDR3 covers 13 residues. The germline gives CDR1 SGHDN, CDR2 FVKESK. The CDR3 DNA is TGTGCCAGCAGCCAGACTACAAACTACGAGCAGTACTTC. Encoded protein: CASSQTTNYEQYF.

The V gene is TRBV2, the J gene TRBJ1-6; D possibly corresponds to TRBD1 (5 bases). This CDR3 comprises 13 residues. V was pared by 10 bases and J by 6 bases, with 13 bases between. Looked up from germline, CDR1 is SNHLY and CDR2 is FYNNEI. CDR3 in amino acids: CANSREGNSPLHF. For the CDR3, the DNA is TGTGCCAACTCCAGGGAGGGTAATTCACCCCTCCACTTT.

The CDR3 DNA is TGCGCCAGCAGCTCGGGAGACCCCAGGCGGTATTTT. Translating gives CASSSGDPRRYF. The chain combines TRBV10-2 with TRBJ2-3; tentatively, D is TRBD2 (6 bases). The CDR3 contains 12 residues. The germline CDR1 and CDR2 sequences are WSHSY and SAAADI. The V end lost 6 bases, the J end lost 14 bases, and 18 bases lay between the germline ends.

The chain has TRBV5-1 and TRBJ1-1, with D perhaps matching TRBD1 (5 bases). V was pared by 2 bases and J by 6 bases, with 17 bases between. The CDR3 is 15 residues long. The germline gives CDR1 SGHRS, CDR2 YFSETQ. As DNA, the CDR3 is TGCGCCAGCAGCTTTACTACAGGATTTCTGGCTGAAGCTTTCTTT. It codes for CASSFTTGFLAEAFF. Drawing the rest from reference TRBV5-1 and TRBJ1-1, the complete variable domain is KAGVTQTPRYLIKTRGQQVTLSCSPISGHRSVSWYQQTPGQGLQFLFEYFSETQRNKGNFPGRFSGRQFSNSRSEMNVSTLELGDSALYLCASSFTTGFLAEAFFGQGTRLTVV.

The rearrangement uses TRBV10-3 and TRBJ2-7; D is ambiguous. The germline gives CDR1 ENHRY, CDR2 SYGVKD. The CDR3 is 12 amino acids. The ends were cut back, 6 bases at V and 2 bases at J, with 8 bases in the middle. The CDR3 sequence is CAISRMTYEQYF. The CDR3 region has the DNA TGTGCCATCAGCAGAATGACCTACGAGCAGTACTTC.

This chain joins TRBV4-3 and TRBJ1-2; 10 bases fit TRBD1. Trimming took 4 bases from V and 4 from J; bases not matched to a gene: 6. CDR1 and CDR2 (germline): LGHNA, YSLEER. The CDR3 consists of 15 residues. The CDR3 nucleotides read TGCGCCAGCAGCCCGGGACAGGGGAGAAGCTATGGCTACACCTTC. Amino acid sequence: CASSPGQGRSYGYTF.

The chain joins TRBV14 to TRBJ2-7, with 12 bases aligning to TRBD1. J lost 7 bases, V lost 3 bases, and 4 bases had no gene match. The CDR3 is 14 amino acids. Looked up from germline, CDR1 is SGHDN and CDR2 is FVKESK. CDR3 in DNA: TGTGCCAGCAGCCAGGGGACAGGGGGCGTGGAGCAGTACTTC. As protein: CASSQGTGGVEQYF.